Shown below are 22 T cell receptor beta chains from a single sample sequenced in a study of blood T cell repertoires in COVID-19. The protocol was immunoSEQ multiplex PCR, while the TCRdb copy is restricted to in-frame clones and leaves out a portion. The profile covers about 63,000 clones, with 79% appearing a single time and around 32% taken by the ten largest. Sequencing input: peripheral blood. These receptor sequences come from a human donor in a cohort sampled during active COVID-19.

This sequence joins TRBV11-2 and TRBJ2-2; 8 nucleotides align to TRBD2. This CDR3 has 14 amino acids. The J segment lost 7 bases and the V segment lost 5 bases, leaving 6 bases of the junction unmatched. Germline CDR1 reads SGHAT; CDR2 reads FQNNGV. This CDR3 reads CASSRSGSGGELFF. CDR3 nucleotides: TGTGCCAGCAGCCGGAGCGGGAGTGGCGGGGAGCTGTTTTTT. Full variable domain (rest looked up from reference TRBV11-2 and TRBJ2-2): EAGVAQSPRYKIIEKRQSVAFWCNPISGHATLYWYQQILGQGPKLLIQFQNNGVVDDSQLPKDRFSAERLKGVDSTLKIQPAKLEDSAVYLCASSRSGSGGELFFGEGSRLTVL.

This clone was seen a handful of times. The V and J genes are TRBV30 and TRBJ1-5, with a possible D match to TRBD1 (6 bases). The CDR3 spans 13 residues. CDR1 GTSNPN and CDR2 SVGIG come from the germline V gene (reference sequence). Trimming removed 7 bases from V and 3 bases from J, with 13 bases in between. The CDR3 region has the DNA TGTGCCTTTGGACGGGGGGCCAATCAGCCCCAGCATTTT. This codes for CAFGRGANQPQHF.

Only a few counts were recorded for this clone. The CDR3 loop reads CATSRENAGVAYNEQFF. CDR3 nucleotides: TGTGCCACCAGCAGAGAAAACGCGGGAGTGGCCTACAATGAGCAGTTCTTC. The gene calls are TRBV15 and TRBJ2-1; 7 bases map to TRBD2. This CDR3 spans 17 amino acids. Trimming took 0 bases from V and 2 from J; bases not matched to a gene: 7. CDR1 is LNHNV, CDR2 YYDKDF, per germline (reference sequence).

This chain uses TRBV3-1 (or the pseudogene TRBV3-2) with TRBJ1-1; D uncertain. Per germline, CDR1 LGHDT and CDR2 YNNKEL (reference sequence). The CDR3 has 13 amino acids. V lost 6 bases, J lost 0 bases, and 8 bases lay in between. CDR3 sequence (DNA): TGTGCCAGCAGTCTACAGATGAACACTGAAGCTTTCTTT. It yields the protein CASSLQMNTEAFF.

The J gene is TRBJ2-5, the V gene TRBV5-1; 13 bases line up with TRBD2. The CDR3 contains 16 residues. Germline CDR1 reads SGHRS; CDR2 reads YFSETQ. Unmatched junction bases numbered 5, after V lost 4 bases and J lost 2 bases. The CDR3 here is CASSGGLAGVQETQYF. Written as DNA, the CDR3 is TGCGCCAGCAGCGGTGGACTAGCGGGGGTACAAGAGACCCAGTACTTC. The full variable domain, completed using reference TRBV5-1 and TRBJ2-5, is KAGVTQTPRYLIKTRGQQVTLSCSPISGHRSVSWYQQTPGQGLQFLFEYFSETQRNKGNFPGRFSGRQFSNSRSEMNVSTLELGDSALYLCASSGGLAGVQETQYFGPGTRLLVL.

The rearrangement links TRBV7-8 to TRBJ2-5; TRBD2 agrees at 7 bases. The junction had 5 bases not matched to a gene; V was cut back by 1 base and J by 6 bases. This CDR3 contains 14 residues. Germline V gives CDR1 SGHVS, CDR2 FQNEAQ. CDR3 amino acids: CASSLVGGPKTQYF. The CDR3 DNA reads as TGTGCCAGCAGCTTAGTGGGAGGGCCAAAGACCCAGTACTTC.

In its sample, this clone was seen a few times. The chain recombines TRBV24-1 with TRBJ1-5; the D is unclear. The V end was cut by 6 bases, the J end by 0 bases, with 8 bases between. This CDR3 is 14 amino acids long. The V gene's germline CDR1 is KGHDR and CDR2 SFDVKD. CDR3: CATSRANSNQPQHF. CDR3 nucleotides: TGTGCCACCAGTCGAGCTAATAGCAATCAGCCCCAGCATTTT.

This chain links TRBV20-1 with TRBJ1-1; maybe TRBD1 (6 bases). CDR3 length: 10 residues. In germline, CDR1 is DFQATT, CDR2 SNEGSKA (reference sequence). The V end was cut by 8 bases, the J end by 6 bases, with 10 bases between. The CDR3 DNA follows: TGCAGTACAACAGGGCCTGAAGCTTTCTTT. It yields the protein CSTTGPEAFF.

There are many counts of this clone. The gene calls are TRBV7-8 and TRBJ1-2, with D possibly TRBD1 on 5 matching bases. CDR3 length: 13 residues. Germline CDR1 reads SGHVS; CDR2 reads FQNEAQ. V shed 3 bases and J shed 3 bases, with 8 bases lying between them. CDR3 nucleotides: TGTGCCAGCAGCTTCGCACAGGACTATGGCTACACCTTC. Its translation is CASSFAQDYGYTF.

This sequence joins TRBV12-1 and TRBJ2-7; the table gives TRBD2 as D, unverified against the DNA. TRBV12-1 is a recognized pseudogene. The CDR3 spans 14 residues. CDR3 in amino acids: CASSAGGEGSEQYF. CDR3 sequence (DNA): TGTGCCAGCAGCGCCGGGGGGGAAGGATCCGAGCAGTACTTC.

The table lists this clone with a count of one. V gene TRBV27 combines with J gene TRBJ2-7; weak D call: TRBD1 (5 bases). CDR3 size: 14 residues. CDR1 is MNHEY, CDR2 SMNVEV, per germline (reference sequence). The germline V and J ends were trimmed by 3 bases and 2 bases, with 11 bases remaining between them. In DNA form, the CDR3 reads TGTGCCAGCAGTTTGGACAAGGGAACCTACGAGCAGTACTTC. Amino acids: CASSLDKGTYEQYF.

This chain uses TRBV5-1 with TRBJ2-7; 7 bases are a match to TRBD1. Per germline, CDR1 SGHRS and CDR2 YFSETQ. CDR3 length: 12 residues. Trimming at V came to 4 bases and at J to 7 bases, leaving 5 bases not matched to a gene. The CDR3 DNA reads TGCGCCAGCAGCATAGGACAGGAGGAGCAGTACTTC. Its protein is CASSIGQEEQYF.

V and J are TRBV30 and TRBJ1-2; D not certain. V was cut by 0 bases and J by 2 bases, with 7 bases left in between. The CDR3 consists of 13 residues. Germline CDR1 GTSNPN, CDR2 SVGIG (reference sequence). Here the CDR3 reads CAWSVSMNYGYTF. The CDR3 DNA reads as TGTGCCTGGAGTGTCTCTATGAACTATGGCTACACCTTC.

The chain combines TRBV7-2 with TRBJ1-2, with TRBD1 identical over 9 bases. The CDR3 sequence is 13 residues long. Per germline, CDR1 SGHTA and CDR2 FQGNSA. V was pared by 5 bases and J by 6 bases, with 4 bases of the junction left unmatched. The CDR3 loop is CASSMRTGDGYTF. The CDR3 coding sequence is TGTGCCAGCAGCATGAGGACAGGGGATGGCTACACCTTC.

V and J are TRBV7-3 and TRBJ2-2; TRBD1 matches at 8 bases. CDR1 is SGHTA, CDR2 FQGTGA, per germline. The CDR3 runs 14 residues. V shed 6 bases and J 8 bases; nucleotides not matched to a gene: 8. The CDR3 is CASRAGQGRGELFF. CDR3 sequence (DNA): TGTGCCAGCAGGGCAGGACAGGGCAGGGGGGAGCTGTTTTTT.

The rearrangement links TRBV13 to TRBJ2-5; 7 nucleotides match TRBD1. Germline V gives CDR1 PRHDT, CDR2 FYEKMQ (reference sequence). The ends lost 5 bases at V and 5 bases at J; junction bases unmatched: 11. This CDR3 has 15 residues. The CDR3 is CASSHEQGSGETQYF. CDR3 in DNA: TGTGCCAGCAGCCATGAACAGGGGTCGGGGGAGACCCAGTACTTC.

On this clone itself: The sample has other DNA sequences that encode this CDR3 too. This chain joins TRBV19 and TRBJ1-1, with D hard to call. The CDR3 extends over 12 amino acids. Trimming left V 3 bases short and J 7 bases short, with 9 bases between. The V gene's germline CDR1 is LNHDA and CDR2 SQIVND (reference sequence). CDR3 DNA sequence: TGTGCCAGTAGTATTCGGGGAGGTGAAGCTTTCTTT. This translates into CASSIRGGEAFF.

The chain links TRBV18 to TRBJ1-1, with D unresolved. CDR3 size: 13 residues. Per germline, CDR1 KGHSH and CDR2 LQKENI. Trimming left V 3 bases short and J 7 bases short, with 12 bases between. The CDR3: CASSPPSRLEAFF. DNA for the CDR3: TGTGCCAGCTCACCCCCCTCGCGCCTTGAAGCTTTCTTT.

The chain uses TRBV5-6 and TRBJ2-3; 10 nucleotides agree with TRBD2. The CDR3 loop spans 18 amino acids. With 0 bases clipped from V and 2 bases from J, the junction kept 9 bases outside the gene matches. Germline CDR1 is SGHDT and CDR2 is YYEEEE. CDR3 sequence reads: CASSLVLASGGYTDTQYF. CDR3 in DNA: TGTGCCAGCAGCTTGGTTTTGGCTAGCGGGGGATACACAGATACGCAGTATTTT. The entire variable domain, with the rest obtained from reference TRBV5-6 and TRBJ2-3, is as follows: DAGVTQSPTHLIKTRGQQVTLRCSPKSGHDTVSWYQQALGQGPQFIFQYYEEEERQRGNFPDRFSGHQFPNYSSELNVNALLLGDSALYLCASSLVLASGGYTDTQYFGPGTRLTVL.

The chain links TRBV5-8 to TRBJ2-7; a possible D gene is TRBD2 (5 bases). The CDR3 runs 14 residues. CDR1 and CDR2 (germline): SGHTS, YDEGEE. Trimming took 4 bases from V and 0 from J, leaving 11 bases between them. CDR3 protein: CASSPTGSSYEQYF. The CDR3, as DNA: TGTGCCAGCAGCCCTACGGGGAGCTCCTACGAGCAGTACTTC. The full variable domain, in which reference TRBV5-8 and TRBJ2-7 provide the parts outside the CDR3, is EAGVTQSPTHLIKTRGQQATLRCSPISGHTSVYWYQQALGLGLQFLLWYDEGEERNRGNFPPRFSGRQFPNYSSELNVNALELEDSALYLCASSPTGSSYEQYFGPGTRLTVT.

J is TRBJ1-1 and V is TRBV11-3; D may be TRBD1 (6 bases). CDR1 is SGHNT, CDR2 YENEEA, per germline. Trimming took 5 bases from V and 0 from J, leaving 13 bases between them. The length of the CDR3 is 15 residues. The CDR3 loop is CASSAEQGMNTEAFF. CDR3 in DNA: TGTGCCAGCAGCGCAGAGCAGGGGATGAACACTGAAGCTTTCTTT.

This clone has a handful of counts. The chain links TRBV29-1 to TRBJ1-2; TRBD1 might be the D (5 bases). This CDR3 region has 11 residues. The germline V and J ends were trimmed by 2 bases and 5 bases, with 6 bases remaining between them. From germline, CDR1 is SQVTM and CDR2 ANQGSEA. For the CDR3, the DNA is TGCAGCGTTGAAAAGGGGTATGGCTACACCTTC. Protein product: CSVEKGYGYTF. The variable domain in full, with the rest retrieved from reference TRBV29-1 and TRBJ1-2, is SAVISQKPSRDICQRGTSLTIQCQVDSQVTMMFWYRQQPGQSLTLIATANQGSEATYESGFVIDKFPISRPNLTFSTLTVSNMSPEDSSIYLCSVEKGYGYTFGSGTRLTVV.